The table lists the clone carrying this TCR beta chain with many counts. This specimen belongs to a study of naive and memory T cell subsets. A UMI-containing oligonucleotide was joined by 3' ligation to the TCR cDNA template. Germline V gives CDR1 MNHEY, CDR2 SMNVEV (reference sequence). This CDR3 comprises 18 residues. Trimming at V came to 8 bases and at J to 4 bases, leaving 15 bases not matched to a gene. Ligated cDNA underwent four rounds of PCR with nested alpha and beta constant region primers and SP2. TCRdb used MiXCR to reprocess the 5' RACE reads, holding one entry per CDR3 protein. The repertoire holds 57,000 or so distinct CDR3 sequences, with 7% to 8.5% as singletons.

The chain recombines TRBV27 with TRBJ2-2; TRBD2 matches 11 bases. The origin of this receptor is a male donor in good health. CDR3 coding DNA: TGTGCCAGCTCTCGAGGGGGCATTACTAGCGGGGGCACCGGGGAGCTGTTTTTT. Translated: CASSRGGITSGGTGELFF.